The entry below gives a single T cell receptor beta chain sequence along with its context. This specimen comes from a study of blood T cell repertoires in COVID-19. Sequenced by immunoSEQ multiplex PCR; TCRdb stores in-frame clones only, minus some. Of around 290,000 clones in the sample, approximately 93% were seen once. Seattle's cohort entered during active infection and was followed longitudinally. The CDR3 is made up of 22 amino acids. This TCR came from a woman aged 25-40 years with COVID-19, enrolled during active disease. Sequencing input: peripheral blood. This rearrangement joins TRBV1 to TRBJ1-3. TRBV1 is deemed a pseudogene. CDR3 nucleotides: TGCACCAGCAGCCAAGAAAATAGGGGCGGTGGAGAGAGGAGGGAGACTGGAAACACCATATATTTT. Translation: CTSSQENRGGGERRETGNTIYF.